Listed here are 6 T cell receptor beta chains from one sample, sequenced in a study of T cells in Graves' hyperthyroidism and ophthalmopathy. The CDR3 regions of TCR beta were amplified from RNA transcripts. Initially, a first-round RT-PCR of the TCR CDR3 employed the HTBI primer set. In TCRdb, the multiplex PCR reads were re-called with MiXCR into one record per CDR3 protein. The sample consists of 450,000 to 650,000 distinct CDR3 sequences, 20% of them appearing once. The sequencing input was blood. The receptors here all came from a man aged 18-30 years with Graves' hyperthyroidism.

Written as DNA, the CDR3 is TGTGCCATGGGGACAGGCAACTATGGCTACACCTTC. Translating it yields CAMGTGNYGYTF. The J gene is TRBJ1-2, the V gene TRBV10-3; 8 bases are a match to TRBD1. The CDR3 runs to 12 residues. Germline CDR1 and CDR2: ENHRY and SYGVKD. J gave up 2 bases and V 9 bases, and 2 bases lay outside the gene matches.

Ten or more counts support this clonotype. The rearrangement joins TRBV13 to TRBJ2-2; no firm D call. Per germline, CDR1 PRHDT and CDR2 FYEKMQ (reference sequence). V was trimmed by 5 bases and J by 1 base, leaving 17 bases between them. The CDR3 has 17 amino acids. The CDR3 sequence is CASSPFPPDKNTGELFF. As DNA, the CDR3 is TGTGCCAGCAGCCCCTTCCCACCCGATAAGAACACCGGGGAGCTGTTTTTT.

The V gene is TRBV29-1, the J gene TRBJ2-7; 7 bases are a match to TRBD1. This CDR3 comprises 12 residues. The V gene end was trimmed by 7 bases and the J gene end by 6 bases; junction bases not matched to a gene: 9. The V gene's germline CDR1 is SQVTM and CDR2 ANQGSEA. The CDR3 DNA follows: TGCAGCGCTTTGACAGGGTCGGGCGAGCAGTACTTC. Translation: CSALTGSGEQYF.

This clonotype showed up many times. The CDR3: CASSQEAALGRETQYF. CDR3 coding DNA: TGTGCCAGCAGCCAAGAAGCCGCACTAGGTCGGGAGACCCAGTACTTC. This rearrangement joins TRBV14 to TRBJ2-5; tentative D call: TRBD2 (5 bases). From germline, CDR1 is SGHDN and CDR2 FVKESK. The CDR3 has 16 residues. The V end lost 0 bases, the J end lost 5 bases, and 16 bases lay between the germline ends. The full variable domain, its missing parts supplied by reference TRBV14 and TRBJ2-5, is EAGVTQFPSHSVIEKGQTVTLRCDPISGHDNLYWYRRVMGKEIKFLLHFVKESKQDESGMPNNRFLAERTGGTYSTLKVQPAELEDSGVYFCASSQEAALGRETQYFGPGTRLLVL.

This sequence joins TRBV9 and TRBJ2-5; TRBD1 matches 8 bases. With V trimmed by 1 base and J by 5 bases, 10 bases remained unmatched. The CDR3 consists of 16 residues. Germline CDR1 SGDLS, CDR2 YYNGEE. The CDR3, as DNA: TGTGCCAGCAGCGTAAGTGGGACAGGAGGGATGGAGACCCAGTACTTC. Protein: CASSVSGTGGMETQYF.

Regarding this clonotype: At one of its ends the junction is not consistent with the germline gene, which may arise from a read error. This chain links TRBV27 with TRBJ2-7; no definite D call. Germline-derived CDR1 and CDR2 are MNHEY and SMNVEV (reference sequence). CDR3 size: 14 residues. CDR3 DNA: TGTGCCAGCAGTTTACGGGTACCTTCCTACGATCAGTACTTC. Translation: CASSLRVPSYDQYF.